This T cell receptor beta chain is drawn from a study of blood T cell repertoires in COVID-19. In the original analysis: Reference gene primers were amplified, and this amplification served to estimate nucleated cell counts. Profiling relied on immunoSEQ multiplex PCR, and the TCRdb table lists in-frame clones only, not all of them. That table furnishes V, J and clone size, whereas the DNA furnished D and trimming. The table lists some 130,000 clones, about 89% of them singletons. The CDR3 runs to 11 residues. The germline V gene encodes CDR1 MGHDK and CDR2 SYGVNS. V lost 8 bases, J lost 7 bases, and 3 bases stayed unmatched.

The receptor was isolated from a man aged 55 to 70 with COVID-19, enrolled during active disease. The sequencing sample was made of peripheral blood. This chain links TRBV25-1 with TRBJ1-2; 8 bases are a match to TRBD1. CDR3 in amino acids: CASGQGGGYTF. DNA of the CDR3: TGTGCCAGCGGACAGGGAGGTGGCTACACCTTC.